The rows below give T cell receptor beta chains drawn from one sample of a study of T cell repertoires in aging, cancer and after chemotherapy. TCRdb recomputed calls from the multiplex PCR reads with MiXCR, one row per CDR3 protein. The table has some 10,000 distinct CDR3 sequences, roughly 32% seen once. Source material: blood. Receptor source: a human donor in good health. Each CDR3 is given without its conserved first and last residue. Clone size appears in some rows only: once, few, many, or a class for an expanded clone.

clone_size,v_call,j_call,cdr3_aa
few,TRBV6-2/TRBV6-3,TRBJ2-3,ASSYGHGAGDTQY
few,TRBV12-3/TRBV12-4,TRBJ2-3,ASSFGAGSTDTQY
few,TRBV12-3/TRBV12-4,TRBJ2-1,ASRMTSGAEQF
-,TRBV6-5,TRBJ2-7,ASSETGTYEQY
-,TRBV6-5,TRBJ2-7,AISVRQGANEQY
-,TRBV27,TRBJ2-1,ASSLAGGPYNEQF
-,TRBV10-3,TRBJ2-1,AITEASGGASEQF
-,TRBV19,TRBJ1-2,ASSIGPVYGYT
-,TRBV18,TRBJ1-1,ASSPRQGGGTEAF
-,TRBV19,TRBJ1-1,ASSMWDRTEAF
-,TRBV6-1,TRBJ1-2,ASSPFVGGLRSYGYT
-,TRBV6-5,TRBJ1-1,ASSYGQNTEAF
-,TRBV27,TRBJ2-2,ASSSDTGELF
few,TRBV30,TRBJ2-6,AWSYREGGESGANVLT
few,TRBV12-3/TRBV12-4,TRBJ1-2,ASSFVVGYGYT
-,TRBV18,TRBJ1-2,ASLPFDRDDGYT
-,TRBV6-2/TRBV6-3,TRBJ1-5,ASSRRGAYQPQH
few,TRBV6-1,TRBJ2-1,ASSVHEQF
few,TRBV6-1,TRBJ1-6,ASSTYNSPLH
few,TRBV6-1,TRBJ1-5,ASSEDQPQH
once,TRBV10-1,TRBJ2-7,ASSDGAGYYEQY
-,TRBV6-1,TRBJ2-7,ASSEAGTRYEQY
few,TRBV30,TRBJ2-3,AWSVAVSTDTQY
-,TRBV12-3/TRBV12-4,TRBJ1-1,ASRPPGTGVARAF
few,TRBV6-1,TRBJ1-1,ASRETGWGVTEAF
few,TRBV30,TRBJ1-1,AWSGGQKNTEAF
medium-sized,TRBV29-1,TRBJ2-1,SVDARSSYNEQF
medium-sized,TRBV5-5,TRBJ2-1,ASSLDTYNEQF
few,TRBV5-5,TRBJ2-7,ASSSPQSSYEQY
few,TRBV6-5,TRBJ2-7,ASSFGGMGSYEQY
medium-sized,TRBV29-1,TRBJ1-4,SAFDLATNEKLF
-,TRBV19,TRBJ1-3,ASSIRPVGPRNTIY
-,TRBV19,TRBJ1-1,ASAKDIGEAF
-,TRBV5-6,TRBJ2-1,ASSFDGGSYNEQF
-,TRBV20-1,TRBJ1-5,SAARQGIRQPQH
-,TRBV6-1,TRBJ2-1,ASSTQGRNEQF
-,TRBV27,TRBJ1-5,ASSLKPVSNQPQH
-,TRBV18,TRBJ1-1,ASSPLQGSTEAF
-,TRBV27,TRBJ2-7,ASSLQGPYEQY
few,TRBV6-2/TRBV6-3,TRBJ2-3,ASSYLIAGNTDTQY
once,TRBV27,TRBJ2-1,ASSEESTSSYNEQF
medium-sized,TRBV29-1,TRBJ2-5,SVEDREETQY
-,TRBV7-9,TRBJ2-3,ASSLDATRADTQY
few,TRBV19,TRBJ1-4,ASSIATGGNEKLF
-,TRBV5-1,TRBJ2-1,ASSLVRSGGGNEQF
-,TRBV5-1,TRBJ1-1,ASRKEGGGTEAF
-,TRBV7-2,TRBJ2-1,ASSLTSGISSYNEQF
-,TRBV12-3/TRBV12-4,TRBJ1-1,ASTDRQGYTEAF
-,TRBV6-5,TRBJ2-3,ASSETRDSDTQY
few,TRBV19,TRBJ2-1,ASKQQLIAGGLNEQF
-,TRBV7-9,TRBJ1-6,ASSFGLPDNSPLH
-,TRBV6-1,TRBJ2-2,ASSVGGQGTGELF
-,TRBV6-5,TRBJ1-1,ASSTFFNGAGNTEAF